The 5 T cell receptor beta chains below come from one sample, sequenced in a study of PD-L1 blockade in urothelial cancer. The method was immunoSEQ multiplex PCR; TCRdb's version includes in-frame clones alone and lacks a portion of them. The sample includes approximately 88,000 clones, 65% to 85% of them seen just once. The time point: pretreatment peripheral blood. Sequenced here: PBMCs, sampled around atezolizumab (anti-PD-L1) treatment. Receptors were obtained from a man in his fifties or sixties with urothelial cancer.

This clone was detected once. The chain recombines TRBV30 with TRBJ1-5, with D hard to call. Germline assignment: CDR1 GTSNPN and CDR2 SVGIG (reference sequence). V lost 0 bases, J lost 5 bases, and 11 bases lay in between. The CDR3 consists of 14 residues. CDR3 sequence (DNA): TGTGCCTGGAGTGTCCCCGGTATGGATCAGCCCCAGCATTTT. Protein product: CAWSVPGMDQPQHF. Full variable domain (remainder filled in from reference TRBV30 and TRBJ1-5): SQTIHQWPATLVQPVGSPLSLECTVEGTSNPNLYWYRQAAGRGLQLLFYSVGIGQISSEVPQNLSASRPQDRQFILSSKKLLLSDSGFYLCAWSVPGMDQPQHFGDGTRLSIL.

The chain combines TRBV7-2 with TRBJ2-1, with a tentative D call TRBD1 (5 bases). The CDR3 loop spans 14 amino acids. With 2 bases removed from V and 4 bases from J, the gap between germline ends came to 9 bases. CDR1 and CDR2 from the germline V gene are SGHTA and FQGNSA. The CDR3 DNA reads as TGTGCCAGCAGCTTAACGACAGTTTACAATGAGCAGTTCTTC. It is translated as CASSLTTVYNEQFF.

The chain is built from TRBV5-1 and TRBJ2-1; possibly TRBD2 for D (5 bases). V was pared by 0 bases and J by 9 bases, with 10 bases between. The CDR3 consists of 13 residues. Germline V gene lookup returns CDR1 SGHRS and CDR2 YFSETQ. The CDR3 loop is CASSLELDPEQFF. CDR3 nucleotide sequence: TGCGCCAGCAGCTTGGAACTAGATCCTGAGCAGTTCTTC.

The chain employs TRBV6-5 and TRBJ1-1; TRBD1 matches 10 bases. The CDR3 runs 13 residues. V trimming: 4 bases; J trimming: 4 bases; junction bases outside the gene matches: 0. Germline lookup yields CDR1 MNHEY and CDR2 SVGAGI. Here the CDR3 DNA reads TGTGCCAGCAGTTGGACAGGGGGCACTGAAGCTTTCTTT. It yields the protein CASSWTGGTEAFF.

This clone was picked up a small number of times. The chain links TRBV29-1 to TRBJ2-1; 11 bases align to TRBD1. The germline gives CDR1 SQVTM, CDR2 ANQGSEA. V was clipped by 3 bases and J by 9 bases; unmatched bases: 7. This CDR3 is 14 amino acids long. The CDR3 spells CSVEGDRGRGEQFF. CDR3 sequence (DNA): TGCAGCGTTGAGGGGGACAGGGGGAGGGGTGAGCAGTTCTTC.